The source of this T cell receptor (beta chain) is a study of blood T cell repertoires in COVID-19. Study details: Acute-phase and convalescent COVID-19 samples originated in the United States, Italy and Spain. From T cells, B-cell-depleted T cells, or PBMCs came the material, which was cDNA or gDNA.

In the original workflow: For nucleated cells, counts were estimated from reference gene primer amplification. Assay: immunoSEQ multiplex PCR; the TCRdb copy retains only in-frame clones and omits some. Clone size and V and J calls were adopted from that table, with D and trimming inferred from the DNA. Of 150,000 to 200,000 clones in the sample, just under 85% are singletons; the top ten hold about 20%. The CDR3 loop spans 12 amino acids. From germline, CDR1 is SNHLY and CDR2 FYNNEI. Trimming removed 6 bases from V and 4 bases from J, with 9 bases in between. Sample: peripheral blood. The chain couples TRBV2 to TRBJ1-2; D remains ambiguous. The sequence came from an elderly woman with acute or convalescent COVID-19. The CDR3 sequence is CASSGEGYGYTF. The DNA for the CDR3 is TGTGCCAGCAGCGGGGAAGGCTATGGCTACACCTTC.